The following is a T cell receptor beta chain sequence with its context. Antigen specificity is unknown. The sample belongs to a study of a mutant IDH1 vaccine in newly diagnosed glioma. Study-level information: Treated patients, averaging around 40 years, were roughly 62% male and approximately 38% female. Those enrolled had earlier been treated with radiotherapy, temozolomide, or both, mostly both.

Indicated time point: week 11, during vaccination. Doses of 300 ug of mutant IDH1 20-mer peptide were given with topical imiquimod. Only in-frame clones appear in the TCRdb table, and some are missing; sequencing was by immunoSEQ multiplex PCR. The sample yields about 25,000 clones, over 65% seen once. This sequence was found in a woman in her late teens or twenties with glioma. Specimen: PBMCs, collected from a glioma patient whose treatment included an IDH1 peptide vaccine.

The CDR3 sequence is CSVAVATNEKLFF. The CDR3 DNA sequence: TGCAGCGTTGCGGTTGCAACTAATGAAAAACTGTTTTTT. The chain employs TRBV29-1 and TRBJ1-4; no definite D call. The V gene lost 4 bases and the J gene lost 0 bases, with 6 bases spanning the gap. In germline, CDR1 is SQVTM, CDR2 ANQGSEA. This CDR3 is built from 13 residues.